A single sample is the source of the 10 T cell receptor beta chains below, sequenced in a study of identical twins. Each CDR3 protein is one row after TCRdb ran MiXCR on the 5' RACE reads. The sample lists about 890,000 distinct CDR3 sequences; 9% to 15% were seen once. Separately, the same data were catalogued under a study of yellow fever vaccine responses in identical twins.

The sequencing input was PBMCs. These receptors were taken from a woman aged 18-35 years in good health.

CDR3 loop: CASSLSGEVDTEAFF. CDR3 in DNA: TGTGCCAGCAGTTTAAGCGGGGAAGTAGACACTGAAGCTTTCTTT. The rearrangement uses TRBV28 and TRBJ1-1, with D uncertain. V gave up 2 bases and J gave up 3 bases, with 13 bases separating them. The CDR3 loop spans 15 amino acids. CDR1 MDHEN and CDR2 SYDVKM come from the germline V gene.

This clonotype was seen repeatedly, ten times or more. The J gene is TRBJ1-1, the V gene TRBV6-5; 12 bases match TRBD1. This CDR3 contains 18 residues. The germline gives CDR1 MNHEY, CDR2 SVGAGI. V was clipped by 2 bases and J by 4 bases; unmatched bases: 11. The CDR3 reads CASSYRPGTGGEGTEAFF. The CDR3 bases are TGTGCCAGCAGTTACCGTCCCGGGACAGGGGGCGAGGGCACTGAAGCTTTCTTT.

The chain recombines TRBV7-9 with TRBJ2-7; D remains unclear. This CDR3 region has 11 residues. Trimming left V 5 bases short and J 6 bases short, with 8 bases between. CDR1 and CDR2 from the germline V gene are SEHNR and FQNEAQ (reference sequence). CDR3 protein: CASSVGVEQYV. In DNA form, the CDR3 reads TGTGCCAGCAGCGTTGGGGTCGAGCAGTACGTC.

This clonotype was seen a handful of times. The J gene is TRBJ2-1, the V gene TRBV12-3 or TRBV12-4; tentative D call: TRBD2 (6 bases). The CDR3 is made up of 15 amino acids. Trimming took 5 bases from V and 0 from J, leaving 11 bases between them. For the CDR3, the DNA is TGTGCCAGCAGTGGCCGGGAGAGCTCCTACAATGAGCAGTTCTTC. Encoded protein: CASSGRESSYNEQFF.

The CDR3 DNA is TGCGCCAGCAGCTCCCGGGGACTAGCGGGTGAGCCCTACAATGAGCAGTTCTTC. Translation gives CASSSRGLAGEPYNEQFF. The genes are TRBV5-1 and TRBJ2-1; 12 bases agree with TRBD2. Per the germline V gene, CDR1 is SGHRS and CDR2 is YFSETQ. The CDR3 length is 18 residues. Trimming cost V 3 bases and J 2 bases; bases outside gene matches: 9.

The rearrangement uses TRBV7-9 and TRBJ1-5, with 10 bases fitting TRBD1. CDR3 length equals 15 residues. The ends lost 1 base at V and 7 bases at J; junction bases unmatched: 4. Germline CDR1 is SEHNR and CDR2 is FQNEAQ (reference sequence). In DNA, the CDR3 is TGTGCCAGCAGCTTAGGGGGACAGGGGATCCAGCCCCAGCATTTT. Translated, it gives CASSLGGQGIQPQHF.

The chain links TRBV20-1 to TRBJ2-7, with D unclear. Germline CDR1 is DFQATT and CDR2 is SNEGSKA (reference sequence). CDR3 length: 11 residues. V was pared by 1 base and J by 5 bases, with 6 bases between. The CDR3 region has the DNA TGCAGTGCTAGAGGAGTCCACGAGCAGTACTTC. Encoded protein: CSARGVHEQYF.

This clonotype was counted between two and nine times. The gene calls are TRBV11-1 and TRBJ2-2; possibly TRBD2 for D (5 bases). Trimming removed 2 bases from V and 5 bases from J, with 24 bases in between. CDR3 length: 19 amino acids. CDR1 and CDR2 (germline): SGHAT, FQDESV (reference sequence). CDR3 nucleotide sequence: TGTGCCAGCAGCTTACGCCCTACGGGCAGCGTTCGGGAAACCGGGGAGCTGTTTTTT. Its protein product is CASSLRPTGSVRETGELFF.

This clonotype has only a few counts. For the CDR3, the DNA is TGCGCCAGCAGCTCCCCGGGACAGGGTCGAAACACCGGGGAGCTGTTTTTT. This gives the protein CASSSPGQGRNTGELFF. The V and J genes are TRBV5-1 and TRBJ2-2, with 9 bases aligning to TRBD1. This CDR3 comprises 17 residues. Germline-derived CDR1 and CDR2 are SGHRS and YFSETQ. V was clipped by 3 bases and J by 2 bases; unmatched bases: 8. The full variable domain, with the rest looked up from reference TRBV5-1 and TRBJ2-2, is KAGVTQTPRYLIKTRGQQVTLSCSPISGHRSVSWYQQTPGQGLQFLFEYFSETQRNKGNFPGRFSGRQFSNSRSEMNVSTLELGDSALYLCASSSPGQGRNTGELFFGEGSRLTVL.

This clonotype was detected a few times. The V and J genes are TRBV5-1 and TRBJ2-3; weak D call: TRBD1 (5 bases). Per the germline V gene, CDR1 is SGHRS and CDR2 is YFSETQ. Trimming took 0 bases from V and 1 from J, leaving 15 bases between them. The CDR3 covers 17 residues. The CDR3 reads CASSLDPQGGGTDTQYF. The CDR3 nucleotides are TGCGCCAGCAGCTTGGATCCCCAGGGTGGGGGCACAGATACGCAGTATTTT.